Here is one T cell receptor (beta chain) with its context. In the original analysis: By means of reference gene primer amplification, nucleated cell counts were estimated. Profiled with immunoSEQ multiplex PCR; TCRdb holds only in-frame clones, not every one. V and J calls and clone size follow that table, whereas D and trimming were derived from the DNA. This table holds 250,000 to 350,000 clones, 85% to 90% found once. The data belong to a study of blood T cell repertoires in COVID-19. As for the study in general: The samples span acute and convalescent COVID-19 from the United States, Italy and Spain. The cDNA or gDNA used as material had been derived from T cells, B-cell-depleted T cells, or PBMCs.

The CDR3 loop spans 16 amino acids. V was clipped by 6 bases and J by 0 bases; unmatched bases: 10. The germline V gene encodes CDR1 MNHEY and CDR2 SMNVEV (reference sequence). This receptor was obtained from a woman aged 50 to 65 with active or convalescent COVID-19. This chain joins TRBV27 and TRBJ2-7, with 8 positions matching TRBD2. The sample comprised peripheral blood. CDR3 in DNA: TGTGCCAGCAGCTTTAACGTAGCGGGATCCTCCTACGAGCAGTACTTC. Amino acid sequence: CASSFNVAGSSYEQYF.